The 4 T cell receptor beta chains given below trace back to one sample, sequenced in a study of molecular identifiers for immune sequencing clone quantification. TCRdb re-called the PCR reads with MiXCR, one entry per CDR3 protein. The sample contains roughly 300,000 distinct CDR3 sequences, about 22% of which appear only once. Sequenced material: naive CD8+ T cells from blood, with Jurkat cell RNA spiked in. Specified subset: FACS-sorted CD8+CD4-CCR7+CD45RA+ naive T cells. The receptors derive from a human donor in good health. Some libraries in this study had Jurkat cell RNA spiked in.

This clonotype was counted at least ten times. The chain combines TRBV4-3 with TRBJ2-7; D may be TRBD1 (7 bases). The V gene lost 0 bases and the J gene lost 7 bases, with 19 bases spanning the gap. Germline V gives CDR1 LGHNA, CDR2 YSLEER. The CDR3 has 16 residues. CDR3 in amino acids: CASSQDGAGGSREQYF. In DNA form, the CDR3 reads TGCGCCAGCAGCCAAGACGGCGCAGGGGGGTCGAGGGAGCAGTACTTC.

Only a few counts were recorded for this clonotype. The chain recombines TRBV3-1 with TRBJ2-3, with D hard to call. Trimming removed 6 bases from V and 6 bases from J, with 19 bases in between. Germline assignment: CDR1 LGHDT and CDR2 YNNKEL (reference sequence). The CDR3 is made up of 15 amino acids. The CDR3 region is CASRPARNGTDTQYF. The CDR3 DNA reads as TGTGCCAGCAGACCGGCCCGAAATGGTACGGATACGCAGTATTTT.

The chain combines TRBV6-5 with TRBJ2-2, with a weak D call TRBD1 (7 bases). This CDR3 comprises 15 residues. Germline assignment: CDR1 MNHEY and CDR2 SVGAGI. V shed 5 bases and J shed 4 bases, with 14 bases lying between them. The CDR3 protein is CASSKEGASTGELFF. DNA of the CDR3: TGTGCCAGCAGTAAGGAGGGGGCGAGCACCGGGGAGCTGTTTTTT.

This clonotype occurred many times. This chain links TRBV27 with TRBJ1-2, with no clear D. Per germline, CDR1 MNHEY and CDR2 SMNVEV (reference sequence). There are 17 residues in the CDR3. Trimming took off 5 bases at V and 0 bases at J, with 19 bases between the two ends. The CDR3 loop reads CASSPYRLSIANYGYTF. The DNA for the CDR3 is TGTGCCAGCAGTCCCTACCGTCTAAGTATAGCTAACTATGGCTACACCTTC.